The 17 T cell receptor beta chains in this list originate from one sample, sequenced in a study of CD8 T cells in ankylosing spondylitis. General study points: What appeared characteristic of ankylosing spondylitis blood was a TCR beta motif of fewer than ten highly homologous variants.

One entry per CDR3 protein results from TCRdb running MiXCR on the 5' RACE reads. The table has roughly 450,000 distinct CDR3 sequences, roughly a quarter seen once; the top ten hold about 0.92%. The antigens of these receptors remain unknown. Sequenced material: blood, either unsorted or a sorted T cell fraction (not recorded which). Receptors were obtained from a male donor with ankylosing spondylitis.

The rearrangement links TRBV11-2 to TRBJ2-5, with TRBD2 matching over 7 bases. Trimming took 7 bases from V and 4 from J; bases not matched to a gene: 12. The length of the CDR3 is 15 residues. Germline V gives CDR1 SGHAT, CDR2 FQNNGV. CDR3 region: CASTLMTSLPETQYF. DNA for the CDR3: TGTGCCAGCACCCTCATGACTAGCCTGCCAGAGACCCAGTACTTC.

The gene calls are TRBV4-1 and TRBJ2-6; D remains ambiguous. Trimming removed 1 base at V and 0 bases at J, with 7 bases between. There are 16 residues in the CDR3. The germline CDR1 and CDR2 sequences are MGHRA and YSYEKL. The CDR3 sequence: CASSQGIYSGANVLTF. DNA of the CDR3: TGCGCCAGCAGCCAAGGGATCTACTCTGGGGCCAACGTCCTGACTTTC.

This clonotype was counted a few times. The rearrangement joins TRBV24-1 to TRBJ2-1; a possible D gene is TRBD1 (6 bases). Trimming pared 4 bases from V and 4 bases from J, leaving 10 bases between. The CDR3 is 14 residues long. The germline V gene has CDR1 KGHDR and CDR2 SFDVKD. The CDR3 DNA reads TGTGCCACCAGTGAGGCCGGGACATACAATGAGCAGTTCTTC. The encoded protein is CATSEAGTYNEQFF.

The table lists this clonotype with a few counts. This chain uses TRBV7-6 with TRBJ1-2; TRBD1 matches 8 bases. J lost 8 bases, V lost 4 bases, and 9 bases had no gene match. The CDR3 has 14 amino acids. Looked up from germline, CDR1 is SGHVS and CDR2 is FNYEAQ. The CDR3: CASSSAQGVEGYTF. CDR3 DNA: TGTGCCAGCAGCTCTGCACAGGGGGTAGAAGGCTACACCTTC.

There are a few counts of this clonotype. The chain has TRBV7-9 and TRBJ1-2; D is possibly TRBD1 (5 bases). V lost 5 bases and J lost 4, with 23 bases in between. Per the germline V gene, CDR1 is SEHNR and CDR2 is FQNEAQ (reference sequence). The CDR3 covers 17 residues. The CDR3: CASSLRDAGTLGYGYTF. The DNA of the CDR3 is TGTGCCAGCAGCCTCCGGGACGCCGGAACCCTAGGCTATGGCTACACCTTC.

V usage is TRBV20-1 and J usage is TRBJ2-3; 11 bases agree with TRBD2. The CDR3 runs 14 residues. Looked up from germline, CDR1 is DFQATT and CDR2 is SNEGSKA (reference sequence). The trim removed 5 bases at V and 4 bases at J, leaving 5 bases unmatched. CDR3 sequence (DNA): TGCAGTGCTGTTGTAGCGGGAGGGCCAGATACGCAGTATTTT. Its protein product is CSAVVAGGPDTQYF.

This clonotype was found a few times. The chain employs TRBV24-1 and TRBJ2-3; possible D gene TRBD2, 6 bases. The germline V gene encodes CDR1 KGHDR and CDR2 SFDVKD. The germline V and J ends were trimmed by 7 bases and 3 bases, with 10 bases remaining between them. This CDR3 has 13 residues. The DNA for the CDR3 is TGTGCCACCAGAGGGACTGGGACAGATACGCAGTATTTT. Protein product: CATRGTGTDTQYF.

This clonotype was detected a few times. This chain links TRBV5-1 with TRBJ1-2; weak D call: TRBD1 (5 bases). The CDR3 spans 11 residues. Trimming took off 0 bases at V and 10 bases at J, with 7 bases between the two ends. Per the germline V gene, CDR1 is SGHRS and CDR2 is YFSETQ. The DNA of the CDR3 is TGCGCCAGCAGCTTGGGACAGACCTACACCTTC. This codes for CASSLGQTYTF.

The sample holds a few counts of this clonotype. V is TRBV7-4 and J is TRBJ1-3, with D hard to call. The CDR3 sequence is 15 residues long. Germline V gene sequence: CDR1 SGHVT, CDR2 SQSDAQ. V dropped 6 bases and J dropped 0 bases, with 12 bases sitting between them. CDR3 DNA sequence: TGTGCCAGCAGTAAGCAGACATTCTCTGGAAACACCATATATTTT. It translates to CASSKQTFSGNTIYF.

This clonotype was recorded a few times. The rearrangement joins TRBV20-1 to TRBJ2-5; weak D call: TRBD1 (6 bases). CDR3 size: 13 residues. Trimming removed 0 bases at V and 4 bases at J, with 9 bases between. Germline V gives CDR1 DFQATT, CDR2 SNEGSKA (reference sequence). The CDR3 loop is CSARDTGSETQYF. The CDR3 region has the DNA TGCAGTGCTAGAGACACAGGGTCAGAGACCCAGTACTTC.

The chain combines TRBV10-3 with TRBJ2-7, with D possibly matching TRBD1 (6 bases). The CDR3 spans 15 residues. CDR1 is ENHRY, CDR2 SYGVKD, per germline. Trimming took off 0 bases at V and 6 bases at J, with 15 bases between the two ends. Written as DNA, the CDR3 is TGTGCCATCAGTGAGTCGTTTGATAGCAGGGGCGAGCAGTACTTC. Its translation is CAISESFDSRGEQYF.

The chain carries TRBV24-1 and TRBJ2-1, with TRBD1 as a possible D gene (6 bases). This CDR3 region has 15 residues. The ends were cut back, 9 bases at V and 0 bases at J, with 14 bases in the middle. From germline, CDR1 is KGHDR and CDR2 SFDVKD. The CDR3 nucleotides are TGTGCCACCGGGTTACAGGGTAGCTCCTACAATGAGCAGTTCTTC. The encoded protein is CATGLQGSSYNEQFF.

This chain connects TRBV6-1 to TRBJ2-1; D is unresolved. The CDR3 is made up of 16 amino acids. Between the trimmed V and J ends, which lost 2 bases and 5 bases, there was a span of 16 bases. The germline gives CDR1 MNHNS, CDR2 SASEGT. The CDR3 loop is CASSERIIGNNNEQFF. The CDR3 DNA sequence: TGTGCCAGCAGTGAACGAATTATAGGCAACAACAATGAGCAGTTCTTC.

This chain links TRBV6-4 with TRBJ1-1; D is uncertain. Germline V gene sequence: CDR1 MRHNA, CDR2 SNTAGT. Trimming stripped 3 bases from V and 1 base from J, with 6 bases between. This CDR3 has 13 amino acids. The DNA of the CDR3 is TGTGCCAGCAGTGAACACCCGAACACTGAAGCTTTCTTT. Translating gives CASSEHPNTEAFF.

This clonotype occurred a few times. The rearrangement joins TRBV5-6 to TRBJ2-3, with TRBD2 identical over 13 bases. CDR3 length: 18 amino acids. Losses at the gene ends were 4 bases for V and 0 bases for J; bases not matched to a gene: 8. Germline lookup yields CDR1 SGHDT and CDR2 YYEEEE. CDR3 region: CASSARLAGGFSTDTQYF. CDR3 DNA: TGTGCCAGCAGCGCTCGACTAGCGGGAGGATTTAGCACAGATACGCAGTATTTT.

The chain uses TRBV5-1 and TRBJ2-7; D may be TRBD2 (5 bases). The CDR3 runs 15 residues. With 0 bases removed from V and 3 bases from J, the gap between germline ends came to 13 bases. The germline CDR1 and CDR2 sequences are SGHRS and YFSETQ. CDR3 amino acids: CASSLGWTDHYEQYF. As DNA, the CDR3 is TGCGCCAGCAGCTTGGGGTGGACTGATCACTACGAGCAGTACTTC. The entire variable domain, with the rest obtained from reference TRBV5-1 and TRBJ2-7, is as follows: KAGVTQTPRYLIKTRGQQVTLSCSPISGHRSVSWYQQTPGQGLQFLFEYFSETQRNKGNFPGRFSGRQFSNSRSEMNVSTLELGDSALYLCASSLGWTDHYEQYFGPGTRLTVT.

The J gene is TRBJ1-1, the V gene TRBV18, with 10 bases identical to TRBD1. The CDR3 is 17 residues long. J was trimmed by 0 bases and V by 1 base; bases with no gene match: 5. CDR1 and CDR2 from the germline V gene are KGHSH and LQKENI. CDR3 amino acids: CASSPLGQGDMNTEAFF. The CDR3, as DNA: TGTGCCAGCTCACCACTAGGACAGGGGGACATGAACACTGAAGCTTTCTTT.